The next 25 T cell receptor beta chains were all read from a single sample in a study of T cell repertoires in cytomegalovirus infection. TCRdb reanalysed the reads using MiXCR and keeps one entry per CDR3 protein. Of around 350,000 distinct CDR3 sequences in the sample, over 15% were seen once. The specimen sequenced was PBMCs. These receptors originate from a human donor in good health (CMV status not recorded). Some clones in this sample may be carry-over from other donors' samples.

The CDR3 bases are TGTGCCAGCAGCTTGGTTAGGATAGGGACTGAAGCTTTCTTT. Protein sequence: CASSLVRIGTEAFF. The chain couples TRBV5-5 to TRBJ1-1; D remains ambiguous. Trimming removed 0 bases at V and 5 bases at J, with 11 bases between. The CDR3 extends over 14 amino acids. Germline V CDR1 and CDR2: SGHKS, YYEKEE (reference sequence).

Ten or more counts support this clonotype. The gene calls are TRBV7-2 and TRBJ1-1; D gene uncertain. This CDR3 is built from 14 residues. Trimming removed 6 bases from V and 0 bases from J, with 11 bases in between. Germline V CDR1 and CDR2: SGHTA, FQGNSA. The chain's CDR3 is CASSFRGVNTEAFF. The CDR3 bases are TGTGCCAGCAGTTTTCGCGGGGTGAACACTGAAGCTTTCTTT. The variable domain in full, with the rest retrieved from reference TRBV7-2 and TRBJ1-1, is GAGVSQSPSNKVTEKGKDVELRCDPISGHTALYWYRQSLGQGLEFLIYFQGNSAPDKSGLPSDRFSAERTGGSVSTLTIQRTQQEDSAVYLCASSFRGVNTEAFFGQGTRLTVV.

This chain uses TRBV9 with TRBJ1-1; D is uncertain. Germline values: CDR1 SGDLS, CDR2 YYNGEE. V lost 3 bases to trimming and J lost 4 bases, with 13 bases between them. The CDR3 consists of 14 residues. This CDR3 reads CASSAIPGSTEAFF. CDR3 in DNA: TGTGCCAGCAGCGCAATCCCCGGGAGCACTGAAGCTTTCTTT.

This clonotype has just a few counts. The rearrangement joins TRBV24-1 to TRBJ1-5; 7 positions match TRBD1. This CDR3 contains 16 residues. V gave up 2 bases and J gave up 1 base; unmatched junction bases: 4. Germline V CDR1 and CDR2: KGHDR, SFDVKD. The CDR3 nucleotides read TGTGCCACCAGTGATTCCCGGGACAGAAGCAATCAGCCCCAGCATTTT. Amino acid sequence: CATSDSRDRSNQPQHF.

In its sample, this clonotype was seen a few times. The rearrangement links TRBV29-1 to TRBJ1-1, with TRBD1 matching over 8 bases. The CDR3 runs 13 residues. V dropped 6 bases and J dropped 5; count of bases not matched to a gene: 8. The germline CDR1 and CDR2 sequences are SQVTM and ANQGSEA. The CDR3 sequence is CSVTGGRGTEAFF. The CDR3 region has the DNA TGCAGCGTCACAGGGGGGAGAGGGACTGAAGCTTTCTTT.

Many counts were recorded for this clonotype. The V gene is TRBV7-8, the J gene TRBJ2-7; possible D gene TRBD1, 5 bases. CDR3 size: 14 residues. Germline loops: CDR1 SGHVS, CDR2 FQNEAQ. The V end was cut by 1 base, the J end by 3 bases, with 10 bases between. The CDR3: CASSLDAGRYEQYF. CDR3 DNA: TGTGCCAGCAGCTTAGATGCAGGGCGCTACGAGCAGTACTTC.

V gene TRBV7-2 combines with J gene TRBJ1-6; weak D call: TRBD1 (5 bases). Germline V CDR1 and CDR2: SGHTA, FQGNSA. Trimming shortened V by 1 base and J by 11 bases, and 15 bases separated the two germline ends. This CDR3 has 15 residues. The CDR3 nucleotides read TGTGCCAGCAGCTTAGGGGTGGGGCCGGGGGCACCCCTCCACTTT. It encodes CASSLGVGPGAPLHF.

This clonotype was picked up many times. This chain links TRBV19 with TRBJ2-1; 8 bases align to TRBD2. The V gene's germline CDR1 is LNHDA and CDR2 SQIVND (reference sequence). V shed 5 bases and J 9 bases; nucleotides not matched to a gene: 6. This CDR3 region has 13 residues. The CDR3 is CASSGLAGGEQFF. DNA for the CDR3: TGTGCCAGTAGTGGACTAGCAGGCGGTGAGCAGTTCTTC.

This clonotype was seen at least ten times. The V and J genes are TRBV7-2 and TRBJ1-1, with D uncertain. Germline values: CDR1 SGHTA, CDR2 FQGNSA. The V gene lost 5 bases and the J gene lost 3 bases, with 16 bases spanning the gap. The CDR3 has 15 residues. The CDR3 bases are TGTGCCAGCAGCCCCCGGACGGGCTGGGACACTGAAGCTTTCTTT. Translating gives CASSPRTGWDTEAFF. The variable domain in full, with the rest retrieved from reference TRBV7-2 and TRBJ1-1, is GAGVSQSPSNKVTEKGKDVELRCDPISGHTALYWYRQSLGQGLEFLIYFQGNSAPDKSGLPSDRFSAERTGGSVSTLTIQRTQQEDSAVYLCASSPRTGWDTEAFFGQGTRLTVV.

This clonotype was detected only a few times. The chain couples TRBV5-1 to TRBJ2-3; 7 nucleotides match TRBD1. In germline, CDR1 is SGHRS, CDR2 YFSETQ. The CDR3 is made up of 17 amino acids. V lost 3 bases and J lost 1; bases outside the gene matches: 11. The DNA of the CDR3 is TGCGCCAGCAGCTCAGGGGGAATCTCACAGGGCACAGATACGCAGTATTTT. Its translation is CASSSGGISQGTDTQYF.

The chain carries TRBV19 and TRBJ1-2, with D possibly being TRBD1 (6 bases). The CDR3 runs to 15 residues. Germline-derived CDR1 and CDR2 are LNHDA and SQIVND (reference sequence). The V end was cut by 5 bases, the J end by 4 bases, with 17 bases between. The CDR3 sequence: CASSGGQSLRYGYTF. The CDR3 DNA reads as TGTGCCAGTAGTGGGGGGCAGAGCCTACGCTATGGCTACACCTTC. Using reference TRBV19 and TRBJ1-2 for the parts outside the CDR3, the full variable domain is DGGITQSPKYLFRKEGQNVTLSCEQNLNHDAMYWYRQDPGQGLRLIYYSQIVNDFQKGDIAEGYSVSREKKESFPLTVTSAQKNPTAFYLCASSGGQSLRYGYTFGSGTRLTVV.

The gene calls are TRBV11-1 and TRBJ1-1; no clear D. The length of the CDR3 is 12 residues. Germline CDR1 is SGHAT and CDR2 is FQDESV (reference sequence). Trimming shortened V by 6 bases and J by 6 bases, and 11 bases separated the two germline ends. This CDR3 reads CASSPGFAEAFF. Written as DNA, the CDR3 is TGTGCCAGCAGTCCAGGATTTGCTGAAGCTTTCTTT.

This clonotype showed up just a few times. The rearrangement uses TRBV20-1 and TRBJ2-7, with 12 bases aligning to TRBD1. The CDR3 runs 13 residues. Germline CDR1 and CDR2: DFQATT and SNEGSKA (reference sequence). V dropped 6 bases and J dropped 5; count of bases not matched to a gene: 5. The CDR3 sequence is CSAPGQGANEQYF. In nucleotides, the CDR3 is TGCAGTGCCCCGGGACAGGGGGCCAACGAGCAGTACTTC.

This clonotype has ten or more counts. The chain combines TRBV7-2 with TRBJ2-7; 7 bases align to TRBD2. Germline V gene sequence: CDR1 SGHTA, CDR2 FQGNSA. The junction had 12 bases not matched to a gene; V was cut back by 1 base and J by 3 bases. CDR3 length: 17 residues. The CDR3 DNA sequence: TGTGCCAGCAGCTTAGTAGCTAGCGGCCCCTCGGGCTACGAGCAGTACTTC. Amino acid sequence: CASSLVASGPSGYEQYF.

CDR3 amino acids: CSVDDGNTEAFF. The DNA of the CDR3 is TGCAGCGTTGACGATGGGAACACTGAAGCTTTCTTT. The chain employs TRBV29-1 and TRBJ1-1; no definite D call. The CDR3 runs 12 residues. Germline V gene lookup returns CDR1 SQVTM and CDR2 ANQGSEA. V dropped 3 bases and J dropped 1 base, with 6 bases sitting between them.

This clonotype showed up just a few times. The V call is TRBV30, the J call TRBJ1-1, with TRBD1 matching 7 bases. The ends lost 3 bases at V and 9 bases at J; junction bases unmatched: 10. The CDR3 is 13 residues long. Germline-derived CDR1 and CDR2 are GTSNPN and SVGIG (reference sequence). CDR3 coding DNA: TGTGCCTGGAGACCGGACAGGAGATTCCAAGCTTTCTTT. This codes for CAWRPDRRFQAFF.

This chain links TRBV5-4 with TRBJ1-1; D remains unclear. The V gene's germline CDR1 is SGHNT and CDR2 YYREEE (reference sequence). The CDR3 covers 13 residues. V was shortened by 5 bases and J by 1 base, with 9 bases between the two germline ends. The CDR3 here is CASRPTANTEAFF. The CDR3 region has the DNA TGTGCCAGCAGACCCACAGCGAACACTGAAGCTTTCTTT.

This chain joins TRBV5-1 and TRBJ1-4; D perhaps matches TRBD1 (6 bases). The length of the CDR3 is 15 residues. The ends were cut back, 0 bases at V and 8 bases at J, with 14 bases in the middle. In germline, CDR1 is SGHRS, CDR2 YFSETQ. Here the CDR3 reads CASSLEGGRREKLFF. The CDR3 bases are TGCGCCAGCAGCTTGGAGGGGGGCCGACGGGAAAAACTGTTTTTT.

At least ten counts were recorded for this clonotype. The rearrangement links TRBV7-2 to TRBJ1-1; D not certain. Trimming took off 5 bases at V and 3 bases at J, with 10 bases between the two ends. Per the germline V gene, CDR1 is SGHTA and CDR2 is FQGNSA. The CDR3 sequence is 13 residues long. CDR3 nucleotides: TGTGCCAGCAGCCGCCAGAAATACACTGAAGCTTTCTTT. Its translation: CASSRQKYTEAFF. Full variable domain (rest looked up from reference TRBV7-2 and TRBJ1-1): GAGVSQSPSNKVTEKGKDVELRCDPISGHTALYWYRQSLGQGLEFLIYFQGNSAPDKSGLPSDRFSAERTGGSVSTLTIQRTQQEDSAVYLCASSRQKYTEAFFGQGTRLTVV.

There are many counts of this clonotype. This sequence joins TRBV7-6 and TRBJ2-4; TRBD1 matches at 11 bases. V was clipped by 5 bases and J by 1 base; unmatched bases: 10. Germline V gives CDR1 SGHVS, CDR2 FNYEAQ. This CDR3 is built from 18 residues. In DNA form, the CDR3 reads TGTGCCAGCAGCCCCCCGGACAGGGGGCAACGGGCCAAAAACATTCAGTACTTC. Its protein product is CASSPPDRGQRAKNIQYF.

The chain has TRBV12-3 or TRBV12-4 and TRBJ1-2; a weak D match, TRBD1 (5 bases). This CDR3 has 13 amino acids. Trimming removed 3 bases at V and 3 bases at J, with 8 bases between. DNA for the CDR3: TGTGCCAGCAGTTTTCAGGGCTACTATGGCTACACCTTC. It translates to CASSFQGYYGYTF.

The chain has TRBV11-2 and TRBJ1-1; 10 positions match TRBD1. The CDR3 covers 14 residues. V shed 5 bases, J shed 3 bases, and the junction held 3 bases outside the gene matches. From germline, CDR1 is SGHAT and CDR2 FQNNGV. This CDR3 is CASSPTGGYTEAFF. The CDR3 DNA sequence: TGTGCCAGCAGCCCGACAGGGGGCTACACTGAAGCTTTCTTT.

V usage is TRBV10-3 and J usage is TRBJ2-2; TRBD2 agrees at 7 bases. V lost 4 bases to trimming and J lost 7 bases; unmatched junction nucleotides: 6. The CDR3 runs 14 residues. Germline CDR1 ENHRY, CDR2 SYGVKD. In DNA form, the CDR3 reads TGTGCCATCAGTGCGGGAGGCTACGACGGGGAGCTGTTTTTT. Amino acids: CAISAGGYDGELFF.

Many counts were recorded for this clonotype. The rearrangement uses TRBV3-1 and TRBJ1-2; 7 nucleotides match TRBD1. There are 14 residues in the CDR3. With 3 bases clipped from V and 4 bases from J, the junction kept 5 bases outside the gene matches. Germline CDR1 is LGHDT and CDR2 is YNNKEL (reference sequence). The CDR3 DNA reads TGTGCCAGCAGCCAGTCGACAGGGACCTATGGCTACACCTTC. Protein product: CASSQSTGTYGYTF.

This clonotype was seen at least ten times. The chain employs TRBV7-2 and TRBJ1-5; possibly TRBD1 for D (5 bases). The CDR3 runs 14 residues. V dropped 4 bases and J dropped 2 bases, with 9 bases sitting between them. The germline gives CDR1 SGHTA, CDR2 FQGNSA. This CDR3 is CASSSDSGNQPQHF. The CDR3 coding sequence is TGTGCCAGCAGCTCCGACAGCGGCAATCAGCCCCAGCATTTT. The full variable domain, rest sourced from reference TRBV7-2 and TRBJ1-5, is GAGVSQSPSNKVTEKGKDVELRCDPISGHTALYWYRQSLGQGLEFLIYFQGNSAPDKSGLPSDRFSAERTGGSVSTLTIQRTQQEDSAVYLCASSSDSGNQPQHFGDGTRLSIL.